Given below is one T cell receptor (beta chain) in context. Different DNA sequences within this sample yield the same CDR3. The sample comes from a study of shared clonotypes between healthy human individuals. The CDR3 loop spans 16 amino acids. V was pared by 2 bases and J by 2 bases, with 3 bases of the junction left unmatched. The germline V gene encodes CDR1 SGHRS and CDR2 YFSETQ. Produced via immunoSEQ multiplex PCR; TCRdb's table is partial and in-frame only. This table has 2,500,000 or so clones, 85% to 95% appearing once. The rearrangement uses TRBV5-1 and TRBJ2-7; TRBD2 aligns across 14 bases. The sequence came from a man younger than 35 in good health. Some clones in this sample may be carry-over from other donors' samples. The sequenced sample consisted of naive CD4+ T cells from PBMCs. This sample's subset: CD45RA+ positively selected. The DNA for the CDR3 is TGCGCCAGCAGCTTAGGACTAGCGGGAGGCCCCTACGAGCAGTACTTC. Amino acid sequence: CASSLGLAGGPYEQYF. Supplemented by reference TRBV5-1 and TRBJ2-7, the full variable domain reads KAGVTQTPRYLIKTRGQQVTLSCSPISGHRSVSWYQQTPGQGLQFLFEYFSETQRNKGNFPGRFSGRQFSNSRSEMNVSTLELGDSALYLCASSLGLAGGPYEQYFGPGTRLTVT.